Below, 21 T cell receptor beta chains from the same sample are listed, as sequenced in a study of monozygotic twins with inflammatory bowel disease. TCRdb derives one entry per CDR3 protein from the 5' RACE reads, leaving out DNA. This sample's table has about 420,000 distinct CDR3 sequences. Sequencing was done on a sample of blood. The receptor source for this set is a human donor with ulcerative colitis or Crohn's disease, or a healthy co-twin of an affected twin (not recorded which).

The rearrangement links TRBV18 to TRBJ2-7. CDR1 is KGHSH, CDR2 LQKENI, per germline. The CDR3 contains 11 residues. CDR3 loop: CASSQQSEQYF.

V gene TRBV20-1 combines with J gene TRBJ2-7; TCRdb gives TRBD1 as the D gene, but with no DNA this cannot be confirmed. This CDR3 is built from 16 residues. Germline CDR1 is DFQATT and CDR2 is SNEGSKA (reference sequence). The CDR3 spells CSARDLGVIRSYEQYF.

This rearrangement joins TRBV5-1 to TRBJ1-1. The germline V gene encodes CDR1 SGHRS and CDR2 YFSETQ. There are 15 residues in the CDR3. This CDR3 is CASSLESGWGTEAFF. The full variable domain, rest sourced from reference TRBV5-1 and TRBJ1-1, is KAGVTQTPRYLIKTRGQQVTLSCSPISGHRSVSWYQQTPGQGLQFLFEYFSETQRNKGNFPGRFSGRQFSNSRSEMNVSTLELGDSALYLCASSLESGWGTEAFFGQGTRLTVV.

The V and J genes are TRBV5-1 and TRBJ2-2; TCRdb calls TRBD2, which cannot be checked without DNA. The CDR3 length is 15 residues. The germline V gene encodes CDR1 SGHRS and CDR2 YFSETQ. CDR3 loop: CASSQTRGDTGELFF.

V and J are TRBV7-2 and TRBJ1-4; TCRdb lists TRBD1, though no DNA is available to test this call. The CDR3 is made up of 16 amino acids. CDR1 and CDR2 from the germline V gene are SGHTA and FQGNSA. This CDR3 reads CASSLGPVTTNEKLFF.

The rearrangement links TRBV20-1 to TRBJ2-7; TCRdb indicates TRBD1, and absent DNA this call remains unverified. CDR1 and CDR2 (germline): DFQATT, SNEGSKA (reference sequence). The CDR3 contains 13 residues. CDR3 region: CSARPQGDYEQYF.

The chain recombines TRBV5-1 with TRBJ1-2. The CDR3 runs 14 residues. CDR1 and CDR2 from the germline V gene are SGHRS and YFSETQ. The CDR3 sequence: CASSLAGLDYGYTF.

V and J are TRBV2 and TRBJ2-1; absent DNA, TCRdb's TRBD2 call cannot be checked. The CDR3 sequence is 13 residues long. Germline-derived CDR1 and CDR2 are SNHLY and FYNNEI. The CDR3 sequence: CASKAGGYNEQFF. The full variable domain, with the rest looked up from reference TRBV2 and TRBJ2-1, is EPEVTQTPSHQVTQMGQEVILRCVPISNHLYFYWYRQILGQKVEFLVSFYNNEISEKSEIFDDQFSVERPDGSNFTLKIRSTKLEDSAMYFCASKAGGYNEQFFGPGTRLTVL.

The chain couples TRBV6-4 to TRBJ2-1; as DNA is missing, the TRBD2 call by TCRdb cannot be tested. CDR1 is MRHNA, CDR2 SNTAGT, per germline. The CDR3 has 12 amino acids. CDR3 amino acids: CASSVHGGEQFF.

The chain joins TRBV14 to TRBJ2-7. This CDR3 has 15 amino acids. Germline V CDR1 and CDR2: SGHDN, FVKESK. This CDR3 is CASSQGRVRPYEQYF.

The chain has TRBV7-2 and TRBJ1-1; without DNA, the TCRdb call of TRBD1 cannot be checked. From germline, CDR1 is SGHTA and CDR2 FQGNSA. There are 15 residues in the CDR3. The CDR3 reads CASSLEGQGSTEAFF.

The rearrangement joins TRBV5-1 to TRBJ1-1; without DNA, the TCRdb call of TRBD1 cannot be checked. The CDR3 consists of 14 residues. CDR1 and CDR2 (germline): SGHRS, YFSETQ. Here the CDR3 reads CASSLRQQNTEAFF.

The chain links TRBV28 to TRBJ2-5; the D call from TCRdb, TRBD2, cannot be confirmed without DNA. CDR3 length: 17 amino acids. Germline V gene sequence: CDR1 MDHEN, CDR2 SYDVKM. This chain's CDR3 is CASSLVEARESRETQYF.

The gene calls are TRBV6-5 and TRBJ2-1; there is no DNA to check the TCRdb D call of TRBD1. This CDR3 is 16 amino acids long. Germline assignment: CDR1 MNHEY and CDR2 SVGAGI. CDR3 amino acids: CASSYSAPGAHNEQFF.

The chain carries TRBV27 and TRBJ2-5; TCRdb calls TRBD1, which cannot be checked without DNA. Germline values: CDR1 MNHEY, CDR2 SMNVEV (reference sequence). The CDR3 totals 15 residues. The CDR3: CASSRLSWGRETQYF.

The chain joins TRBV6-1 to TRBJ2-7; with no DNA, the TCRdb D assignment of TRBD1 cannot be verified. The CDR3 covers 13 residues. Germline assignment: CDR1 MNHNS and CDR2 SASEGT. CDR3 loop: CASMGGVGYEQYF.

This sequence joins TRBV6-6 and TRBJ1-2; TCRdb outputs TRBD1, but without DNA this stays unchecked. This CDR3 has 13 residues. CDR1 and CDR2 (germline): MNHNY, SVGAGI (reference sequence). CDR3 loop: CASSRVSSYGYTF.

This sequence joins TRBV20-1 and TRBJ2-1; the TCRdb D gene call, TRBD2, has no DNA to confirm it. The CDR3 is made up of 17 amino acids. Per germline, CDR1 DFQATT and CDR2 SNEGSKA (reference sequence). CDR3: CSASGAGGRGSYNEQFF.

The chain couples TRBV20-1 to TRBJ2-5; absent DNA, TCRdb's TRBD1 call cannot be checked. The CDR3 contains 14 residues. Per germline, CDR1 DFQATT and CDR2 SNEGSKA (reference sequence). The CDR3 loop reads CSAPPTQVQETQYF.

V gene TRBV5-6 combines with J gene TRBJ2-5; with no DNA, the TCRdb D assignment of TRBD2 cannot be verified. Germline lookup yields CDR1 SGHDT and CDR2 YYEEEE. The CDR3 sequence is 18 residues long. CDR3 region: CASSFSSGRASRQETQYF. Full variable domain (missing parts from reference TRBV5-6 and TRBJ2-5): DAGVTQSPTHLIKTRGQQVTLRCSPKSGHDTVSWYQQALGQGPQFIFQYYEEEERQRGNFPDRFSGHQFPNYSSELNVNALLLGDSALYLCASSFSSGRASRQETQYFGPGTRLLVL.

V is TRBV7-2 and J is TRBJ2-3; the D call from TCRdb, TRBD2, cannot be confirmed without DNA. Per the germline V gene, CDR1 is SGHTA and CDR2 is FQGNSA. The length of the CDR3 is 15 residues. The CDR3 is CASRWGLAGGDTQYF. Full variable domain (remainder filled in from reference TRBV7-2 and TRBJ2-3): GAGVSQSPSNKVTEKGKDVELRCDPISGHTALYWYRQSLGQGLEFLIYFQGNSAPDKSGLPSDRFSAERTGGSVSTLTIQRTQQEDSAVYLCASRWGLAGGDTQYFGPGTRLTVL.